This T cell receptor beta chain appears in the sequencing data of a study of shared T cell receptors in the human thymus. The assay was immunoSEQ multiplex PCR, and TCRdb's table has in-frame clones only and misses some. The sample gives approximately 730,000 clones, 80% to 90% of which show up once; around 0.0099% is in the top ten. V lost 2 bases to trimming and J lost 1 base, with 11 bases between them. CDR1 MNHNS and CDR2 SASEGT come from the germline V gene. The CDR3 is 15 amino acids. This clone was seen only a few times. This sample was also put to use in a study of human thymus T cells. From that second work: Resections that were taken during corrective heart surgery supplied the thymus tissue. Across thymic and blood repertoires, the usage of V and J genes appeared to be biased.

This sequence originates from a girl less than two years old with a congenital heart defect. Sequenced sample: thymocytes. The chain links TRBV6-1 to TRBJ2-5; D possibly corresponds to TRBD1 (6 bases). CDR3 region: CASSERGQSQETQYF. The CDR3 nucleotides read TGTGCCAGCAGTGAACGCGGACAGAGCCAAGAGACCCAGTACTTC.